These T cell receptor beta chains were read from a single sample in a study of blood T cell repertoires in COVID-19. TCRdb keeps only in-frame clones here, not all; method: immunoSEQ multiplex PCR. The sample has some 170,000 clones, roughly 88% seen once. The sequenced material came from PBMCs or T cells enriched from blood (not recorded which). The receptors were sampled from a man aged 50 to 60 who had recovered from COVID-19. The CDR3 runs from the conserved cysteine through the conserved F or W. Each record gives: J gene, clone size, D gene, V gene, CDR3 DNA, CDR3 protein. The D gene is left open where the match is weak. Size is stated for part of the rows, as once, few or many counts, or as a class when the clone is expanded.

j_gene: TRBJ2-1; abundance: .; d_gene: TRBD2; v_gene: TRBV9; CDR3nt: TGTGCCAGCAGCGTAGGTAGCGGGGGGCGGGGTGAGCAGTTCTTC; CDR3aa: CASSVGSGGRGEQFF
j_gene: TRBJ2-1; abundance: .; d_gene: TRBD2; v_gene: TRBV19; CDR3nt: TGTGCCAGTAGTATCGTAGGACTAGCGGGCAATGAGCAGTTCTTC; CDR3aa: CASSIVGLAGNEQFF
j_gene: TRBJ2-3; abundance: .; d_gene: .; v_gene: TRBV11-3; CDR3nt: TGTGCCAGCAGCCTTAGTATAAGCACAGATACGCAGTATTTT; CDR3aa: CASSLSISTDTQYF
j_gene: TRBJ2-7; abundance: .; d_gene: TRBD1; v_gene: TRBV9; CDR3nt: TGTGCCAGCAGCGTAGAAGGGACAGGGGGCGCCGAGCAGTACTTC; CDR3aa: CASSVEGTGGAEQYF
j_gene: TRBJ1-2; abundance: once; d_gene: .; v_gene: TRBV5-1; CDR3nt: TGCGCCAGCAGCGCCTGGACAGTGACTAACTATGGCTACACCTTC; CDR3aa: CASSAWTVTNYGYTF
j_gene: TRBJ1-2; abundance: .; d_gene: .; v_gene: TRBV29-1; CDR3nt: TGCAGCGTGATGGGGGGGTATGGCTACACCTTC; CDR3aa: CSVMGGYGYTF
j_gene: TRBJ1-3; abundance: few; d_gene: .; v_gene: TRBV7-6; CDR3nt: TGTGCCAGCAGCTCCCCAGGGATTAGCGGAAACACCATATATTTT; CDR3aa: CASSSPGISGNTIYF
j_gene: TRBJ2-5; abundance: .; d_gene: TRBD1; v_gene: TRBV5-1; CDR3nt: TGCGCCAGCAGCGTACTGACAGGGGGAGAGACCCAGTACTTC; CDR3aa: CASSVLTGGETQYF
j_gene: TRBJ2-2; abundance: .; d_gene: .; v_gene: TRBV11-1; CDR3nt: TGTGCCAGCAGCTGGAGGATGACCGGGGAGCTGTTTTTT; CDR3aa: CASSWRMTGELFF
j_gene: TRBJ1-4; abundance: .; d_gene: .; v_gene: TRBV4-1; CDR3nt: TGCGCCAGCAACGTCCGGGGACAAACAACTAATGAAAAACTGTTTTTT; CDR3aa: CASNVRGQTTNEKLFF
j_gene: TRBJ2-5; abundance: .; d_gene: TRBD2; v_gene: TRBV4-1; CDR3nt: TGCGCCAGCAGCCAAGATGGGCGGGGGCAAGAGACCCAGTACTTC; CDR3aa: CASSQDGRGQETQYF
j_gene: TRBJ1-1; abundance: .; d_gene: .; v_gene: TRBV6-5; CDR3nt: TGTGCCATCCGGCCCCTCCAGGACTCTGAAGCTTTCTTT; CDR3aa: CAIRPLQDSEAFF
j_gene: TRBJ1-2; abundance: .; d_gene: .; v_gene: TRBV5-6; CDR3nt: TGTGCCAGCATCCGTCGGAGTTTGGGAGTAGGAGGCTACACCTTC; CDR3aa: CASIRRSLGVGGYTF
j_gene: TRBJ2-7; abundance: .; d_gene: TRBD1; v_gene: TRBV12-5; CDR3nt: TGTGCTAGTGGTTCGGGACAGGGAAAGAACGAGCAGTACTTC; CDR3aa: CASGSGQGKNEQYF
j_gene: TRBJ2-1; abundance: .; d_gene: TRBD2; v_gene: TRBV5-1; CDR3nt: TGCGCCAGCAGATTACGTACAGGGTCCGCTAGCGGGTTGGAGCAGTTCTTC; CDR3aa: CASRLRTGSASGLEQFF
j_gene: TRBJ1-2; abundance: .; d_gene: .; v_gene: TRBV19; CDR3nt: TGTGCCAGTAACCTAGTTGGGGGGAAAGGCTACACCTTC; CDR3aa: CASNLVGGKGYTF
j_gene: TRBJ1-4; abundance: once; d_gene: .; v_gene: TRBV30; CDR3nt: TGTGCCTGGAGTCCCGTACAGGCTGGGGTCGGAAAACTGTTTTTT; CDR3aa: CAWSPVQAGVGKLFF
j_gene: TRBJ2-5; abundance: .; d_gene: .; v_gene: TRBV11-3; CDR3nt: TGTGCCAGCAGCTTAGCAGGGGCTGGAGAGACCCAGTACTTC; CDR3aa: CASSLAGAGETQYF
j_gene: TRBJ2-5; abundance: .; d_gene: TRBD2; v_gene: TRBV5-5; CDR3nt: TGTGCCAGCAGCCCACCCGGCCTAGCGGCGGAGACCCAGTACTTC; CDR3aa: CASSPPGLAAETQYF
j_gene: TRBJ2-5; abundance: .; d_gene: TRBD2; v_gene: TRBV18; CDR3nt: TGTGCCAGCTCTTCGGGACTAGCGGTCCAAGAGACCCAGTACTTC; CDR3aa: CASSSGLAVQETQYF
j_gene: TRBJ2-1; abundance: .; d_gene: TRBD1; v_gene: TRBV18; CDR3nt: TGTGCCAGCTCACCGCCCGAAGTAGGGACAGGTGAGCAGTTCTTC; CDR3aa: CASSPPEVGTGEQFF
j_gene: TRBJ1-1; abundance: .; d_gene: .; v_gene: TRBV11-2; CDR3nt: TGTGCCAGCAGCTTAGCAGGTTCCCTGAACACTGAAGCTTTCTTT; CDR3aa: CASSLAGSLNTEAFF
j_gene: TRBJ1-1; abundance: .; d_gene: .; v_gene: TRBV12-3/TRBV12-4; CDR3nt: TGTGCCAGCAGTTTCAGTGGCATACAAGCTTTCTTT; CDR3aa: CASSFSGIQAFF
j_gene: TRBJ2-7; abundance: few; d_gene: .; v_gene: TRBV10-3; CDR3nt: TGTGCCATCAGTCCTGACAGGTGGAATTCCTACGAGCAGTACTTC; CDR3aa: CAISPDRWNSYEQYF